The source of this T cell receptor beta chain is a study of T cell responses to AZD1222 COVID-19 vaccine. Concerning this clone: Its matching antigen is unknown.

Generated by immunoSEQ multiplex PCR, the TCRdb table keeps only in-frame clones and is missing some. The sample has some 150,000 clones, under 95% seen once. Trimming shortened V by 5 bases and J by 2 bases, and 16 bases separated the two germline ends. CDR3 size: 15 residues. Germline V CDR1 and CDR2: KGHSY, FQNENV. Study outcomes and limitations: Clonal diversity was possibly underestimated; the donors were predominantly white British and more often female. Baseline testing showed seropositivity in only six or seven AZD1222 recipients.

Sample: peripheral blood, taken on day 0 of MenACWY control vaccination. The TCR originated in an adult in good health. The gene calls are TRBV16 and TRBJ2-7; D could derive from TRBD1 or TRBD2 (6 bases each). The CDR3 here is CASSCGTSNTYEQYF. The CDR3 DNA is TGTGCCAGCAGCTGCGGGACATCGAACACCTACGAGCAGTACTTC. The full variable domain, in which reference TRBV16 and TRBJ2-7 provide the parts outside the CDR3, is GEEVAQTPKHLVRGEGQKAKLYCAPIKGHSYVFWYQQVLKNEFKFLISFQNENVFDETGMPKERFSAKCLPNSPCSLEIQATKLEDSAVYFCASSCGTSNTYEQYFGPGTRLTVT.